This T cell receptor (beta chain) was identified during a study of blood T cells in healthy people across ages. Across the study: Template-switching capture recovered about one barcoded beta molecule per two T cells. General observations from the study: Unsorted PBMC material precluded a definitive naive versus antigen-experienced comparison.

Note on this clonotype: Its antigen is as yet unknown. This may be a read error, as it is one base from a much larger clone.

Looked up from germline, CDR1 is PRHDT and CDR2 is FYEKMQ (reference sequence). The CDR3 is 15 residues long. A J-beta primer mix and a sample-barcoded 5' primer were used in a second PCR of roughly 6 to 11 cycles. TCRdb called the 5' RACE reads again in MiXCR, with one record for every CDR3 protein. The sample shows about 800,000 distinct CDR3 sequences, around a quarter of them seen only once. The same data also went into a second study, on T cells of mothers and their children.

The chain is built from TRBV13 and TRBJ2-7; D is perhaps TRBD2 (6 bases). The sample comprised blood. The origin of this receptor is a boy under 18 in good health. The CDR3 DNA is TGTGCCGGCAGTAGGCGGGGCGGACTGGCTTACGAGCAGTACTTC. The encoded protein is CAGSRRGGLAYEQYF.